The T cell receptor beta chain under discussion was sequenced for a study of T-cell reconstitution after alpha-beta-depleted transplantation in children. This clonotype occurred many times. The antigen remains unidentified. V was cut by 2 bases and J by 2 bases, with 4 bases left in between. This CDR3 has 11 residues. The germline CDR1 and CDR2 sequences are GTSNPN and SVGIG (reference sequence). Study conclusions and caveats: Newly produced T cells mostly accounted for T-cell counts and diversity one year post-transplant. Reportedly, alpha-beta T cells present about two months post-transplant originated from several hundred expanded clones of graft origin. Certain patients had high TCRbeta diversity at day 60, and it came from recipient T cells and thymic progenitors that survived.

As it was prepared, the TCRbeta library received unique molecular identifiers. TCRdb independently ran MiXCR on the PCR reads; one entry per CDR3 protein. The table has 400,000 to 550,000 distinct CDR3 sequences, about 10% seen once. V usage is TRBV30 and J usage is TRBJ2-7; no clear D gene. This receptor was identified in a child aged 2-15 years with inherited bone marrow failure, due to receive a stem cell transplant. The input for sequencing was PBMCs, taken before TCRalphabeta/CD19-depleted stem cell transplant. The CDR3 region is CAWSRAYEQYF. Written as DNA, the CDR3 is TGTGCCTGGAGTCGGGCCTACGAGCAGTACTTC.